This T cell receptor (beta chain) was observed in a study of T cell changes during pregnancy in multiple sclerosis. Profiling relied on immunoSEQ multiplex PCR, and the TCRdb table lists in-frame clones only, not all of them. The sample shows about 36,000 clones, around nine tenths of them seen only once. The CDR3 covers 16 residues. The V and J ends lost 0 bases and 2 bases, in that order; junction bases with no gene match: 4. Germline V gene data show CDR1 as WSHSY and CDR2 as SAAADI. The V and J genes are TRBV10-2 and TRBJ2-3; 8 nucleotides match TRBD1. This specimen was CD4+ T cells from peripheral blood mononuclear cells, taken in the first trimester of pregnancy. The source is a female donor with multiple sclerosis, enrolled in a pregnancy study. The CDR3 loop is CASSESGRGPTDTQYF. The CDR3 DNA sequence: TGCGCCAGCAGTGAGTCCGGCAGGGGGCCCACAGATACGCAGTATTTT.